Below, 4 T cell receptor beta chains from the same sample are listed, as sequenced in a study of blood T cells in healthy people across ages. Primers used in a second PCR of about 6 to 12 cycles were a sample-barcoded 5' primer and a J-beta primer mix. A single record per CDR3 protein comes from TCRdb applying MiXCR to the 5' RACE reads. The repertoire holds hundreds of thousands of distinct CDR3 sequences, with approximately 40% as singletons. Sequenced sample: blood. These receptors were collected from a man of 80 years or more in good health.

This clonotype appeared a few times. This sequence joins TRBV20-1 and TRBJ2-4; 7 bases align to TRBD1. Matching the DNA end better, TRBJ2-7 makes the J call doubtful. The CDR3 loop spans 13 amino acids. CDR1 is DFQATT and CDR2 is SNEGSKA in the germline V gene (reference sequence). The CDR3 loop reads CSALYRGGYEQYF. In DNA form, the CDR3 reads TGCAGTGCTCTATACAGGGGCGGCTACGAGCAGTACTTC.

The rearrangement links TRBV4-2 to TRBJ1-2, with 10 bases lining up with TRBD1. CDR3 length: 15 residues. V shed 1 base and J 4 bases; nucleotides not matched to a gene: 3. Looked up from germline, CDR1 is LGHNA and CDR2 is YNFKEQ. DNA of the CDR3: TGTGCCAGCAGCCAAGCTCGGACAGGGGGCTATGGCTACACCTTC. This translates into CASSQARTGGYGYTF.

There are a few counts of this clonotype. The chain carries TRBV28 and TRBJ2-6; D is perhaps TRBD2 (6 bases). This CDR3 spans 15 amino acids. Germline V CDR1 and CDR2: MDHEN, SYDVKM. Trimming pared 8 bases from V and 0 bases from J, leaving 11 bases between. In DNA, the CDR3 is TGTGCCAGCCGGGACTCCAGCTCTGGGGCCAACGTCCTGACTTTC. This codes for CASRDSSSGANVLTF.

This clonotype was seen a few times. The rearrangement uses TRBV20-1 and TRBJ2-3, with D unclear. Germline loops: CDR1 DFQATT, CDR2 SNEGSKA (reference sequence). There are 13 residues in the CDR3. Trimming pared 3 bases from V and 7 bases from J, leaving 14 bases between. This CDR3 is CSASRQSTNTQYF. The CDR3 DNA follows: TGCAGTGCTAGCCGTCAGTCCACGAATACGCAGTATTTT.